Shown below are 26 T cell receptor beta chains from a single sample sequenced in a study of blood T cell repertoires in COVID-19. Produced via immunoSEQ multiplex PCR; TCRdb's table is partial and in-frame only. The sample yields tens of thousands of clones, 90% seen once. Material: peripheral blood. Receptor source: a man between 60 and 70 years old with active or convalescent COVID-19.

The CDR3 bases are TGTGCCAGCAGTTCTTGGACTAGCGGGACCAATGAGCAGTTCTTC. Translating gives CASSSWTSGTNEQFF. The gene calls are TRBV27 and TRBJ2-1; 12 positions match TRBD2. In germline, CDR1 is MNHEY, CDR2 SMNVEV (reference sequence). The trim removed 4 bases at V and 6 bases at J, leaving 4 bases unmatched. This CDR3 region has 15 residues.

For this clone: The identical CDR3 is also encoded by other nucleotide sequences in the sample. The chain combines TRBV4-1 with TRBJ2-3, with 10 nucleotides matching TRBD2. CDR3 size: 20 residues. Germline values: CDR1 MGHRA, CDR2 YSYEKL. Trimming took 0 bases from V and 5 from J; bases not matched to a gene: 17. DNA of the CDR3: TGCGCCAGCAGCCAAGATCAATTCCTCCAGCGGGAGGGTTCGGGAGATACGCAGTATTTT. This sequence encodes CASSQDQFLQREGSGDTQYF.

The chain combines TRBV11-3 with TRBJ2-2; a weak D match, TRBD2 (6 bases). Germline V gene lookup returns CDR1 SGHNT and CDR2 YENEEA. This CDR3 has 13 residues. The ends were cut back, 6 bases at V and 6 bases at J, with 11 bases in the middle. Here the CDR3 DNA reads TGTGCCAGCAGGGGCGGAGGGTCCGGGGAGCTGTTTTTT. Its translation is CASRGGGSGELFF.

The V call is TRBV28, the J call TRBJ1-2, with D unclear. The V and J ends lost 6 bases and 6 bases respectively, with 17 bases between them. CDR1 is MDHEN and CDR2 is SYDVKM in the germline V gene. CDR3 size: 14 residues. The CDR3 DNA is TGTGCCAGCAGGGGTGTGTCGGGGATAGATGGCTACACCTTC. Its protein product is CASRGVSGIDGYTF.

V gene TRBV11-2 combines with J gene TRBJ2-2; D ambiguous. The CDR3 is 13 residues long. V dropped 1 base and J dropped 6 bases, with 6 bases sitting between them. Per germline, CDR1 SGHAT and CDR2 FQNNGV. The CDR3 sequence is CASSLVNPGELFF. CDR3 nucleotides: TGTGCCAGCAGCTTAGTTAATCCCGGGGAGCTGTTTTTT.

The gene calls are TRBV18 and TRBJ2-3; D gene ambiguous. CDR3 length: 12 residues. The germline V gene encodes CDR1 KGHSH and CDR2 LQKENI. The V gene lost 6 bases and the J gene lost 5 bases, with 9 bases spanning the gap. The CDR3 sequence: CASSFLGDTQYF. CDR3 coding DNA: TGTGCCAGCTCTTTTCTCGGAGATACGCAGTATTTT. The full variable domain, its missing parts supplied by reference TRBV18 and TRBJ2-3, is NAGVMQNPRHLVRRRGQEARLRCSPMKGHSHVYWYRQLPEEGLKFMVYLQKENIIDESGMPKERFSAEFPKEGPSILRIQQVVRGDSAAYFCASSFLGDTQYFGPGTRLTVL.

The V gene is TRBV7-7, the J gene TRBJ2-5; 10 bases fit TRBD2. The length of the CDR3 is 14 residues. The J segment lost 4 bases and the V segment lost 5 bases, leaving 4 bases of the junction unmatched. CDR1 is SSHAT, CDR2 FNYEAQ, per germline (reference sequence). CDR3 nucleotide sequence: TGTGCCAGCAGCCCCTCTAGCGGGGGAGAGACCCAGTACTTC. Translation gives CASSPSSGGETQYF. Full variable domain (rest looked up from reference TRBV7-7 and TRBJ2-5): GAGVSQSPRYKVTKRGQDVTLRCDPISSHATLYWYQQALGQGPEFLTYFNYEAQPDKSGLPSDRFSAERPEGSISTLTIQRTEQRDSAMYRCASSPSSGGETQYFGPGTRLLVL.

This rearrangement joins TRBV15 to TRBJ1-2, with 10 bases aligning to TRBD1. Germline V gives CDR1 LNHNV, CDR2 YYDKDF (reference sequence). The V and J ends lost 5 bases and 7 bases, in that order; junction bases with no gene match: 13. The CDR3 loop spans 16 amino acids. The CDR3 here is CATSPGSSGQGPGYTF. In nucleotides, the CDR3 is TGTGCCACCAGCCCAGGGAGTTCGGGACAGGGGCCTGGCTACACCTTC.

The chain uses TRBV9 and TRBJ2-7, with TRBD2 identical over 8 bases. Germline CDR1 is SGDLS and CDR2 is YYNGEE. Trimming cost V 5 bases and J 0 bases; bases outside gene matches: 7. The CDR3 has 15 residues. CDR3: CASSPSGSSSYEQYF. CDR3 nucleotides: TGTGCCAGCAGTCCAAGCGGGAGCTCCTCCTACGAGCAGTACTTC.

The genes are TRBV7-2 and TRBJ2-5; TRBD2 aligns across 13 bases. The germline gives CDR1 SGHTA, CDR2 FQGNSA. The trim removed 5 bases at V and 3 bases at J, leaving 6 bases unmatched. The CDR3 sequence is 16 residues long. The CDR3, as DNA: TGTGCCAGCAGCCCTCCAGGACTAGCGGGAGAAGAGACCCAGTACTTC. Residues: CASSPPGLAGEETQYF.

The chain carries TRBV4-1 and TRBJ2-5; 14 positions match TRBD2. CDR3 size: 17 residues. V shed 6 bases and J 3 bases; nucleotides not matched to a gene: 9. The V gene's germline CDR1 is MGHRA and CDR2 YSYEKL. CDR3: CASRKIPGLAGEETQYF. CDR3 DNA: TGCGCCAGCAGAAAAATACCGGGACTAGCGGGAGAAGAGACCCAGTACTTC.

The rearrangement uses TRBV28 and TRBJ1-4; the match to TRBD1 covers 7 bases. Germline values: CDR1 MDHEN, CDR2 SYDVKM. The ends lost 4 bases at V and 8 bases at J; junction bases unmatched: 7. CDR3 length: 14 amino acids. The CDR3 sequence is CASSSGQVREKLFF. The CDR3 nucleotides read TGTGCCAGCAGTTCCGGACAGGTGCGAGAAAAACTGTTTTTT.

The chain couples TRBV6-5 to TRBJ2-5; TRBD1 matches 10 bases. V lost 5 bases to trimming and J lost 5 bases; unmatched junction nucleotides: 8. CDR1 is MNHEY, CDR2 SVGAGI, per germline. The CDR3 is 15 amino acids. The CDR3 is CASSQLGQGRETQYF. The CDR3 region has the DNA TGTGCCAGCAGTCAACTGGGACAGGGGAGGGAGACCCAGTACTTC.

The gene calls are TRBV5-1 and TRBJ1-2; D is unresolved. V shed 5 bases and J shed 8 bases, with 16 bases lying between them. This CDR3 is built from 13 residues. CDR1 SGHRS and CDR2 YFSETQ come from the germline V gene. The CDR3 nucleotides read TGCGCCAGCAGGGTTGATACAGATGGGGGCTACACCTTC. Translated: CASRVDTDGGYTF.

The V and J genes are TRBV29-1 and TRBJ1-2; weak D call: TRBD1 (6 bases). V lost 3 bases and J 7 bases, leaving 12 bases between the germline ends. CDR1 is SQVTM, CDR2 ANQGSEA, per germline. This CDR3 contains 12 residues. CDR3 DNA: TGCAGCGTTGATGCAGGGGCGGGTGGCTACACCTTC. Its translation: CSVDAGAGGYTF.

The CDR3 DNA sequence: TGTGCCAGCAGCGTAGCGGGACAAGAGACCCAGTACTTC. Translated: CASSVAGQETQYF. The chain joins TRBV9 to TRBJ2-5; TRBD2 might be the D (5 bases). Germline V gives CDR1 SGDLS, CDR2 YYNGEE. This CDR3 spans 13 amino acids. V dropped 0 bases and J dropped 2 bases, with 5 bases sitting between them.

The V gene is TRBV24-1, the J gene TRBJ2-2, with TRBD2 matching over 13 bases. The CDR3 contains 18 residues. V was pared by 1 base and J by 6 bases, with 7 bases of the junction left unmatched. The germline gives CDR1 KGHDR, CDR2 SFDVKD. The CDR3 DNA reads as TGTGCCACCAGTGATTTCGGGACTAGCGGGACTCTTGCCGGGGAGCTGTTTTTT. It is translated as CATSDFGTSGTLAGELFF.

This clone was detected a few times. This chain links TRBV5-1 with TRBJ2-7; TRBD1 matches at 7 bases. Looked up from germline, CDR1 is SGHRS and CDR2 is YFSETQ. The J segment lost 2 bases and the V segment lost 3 bases, leaving 5 bases of the junction unmatched. CDR3 length: 14 residues. CDR3 amino acids: CASSSGDSPYEQYF. CDR3 in DNA: TGCGCCAGCAGCTCAGGGGACAGTCCCTACGAGCAGTACTTC.

V is TRBV19 and J is TRBJ1-2; D is unresolved. Germline lookup yields CDR1 LNHDA and CDR2 SQIVND (reference sequence). This CDR3 is 13 amino acids long. V shed 6 bases and J shed 8 bases, with 16 bases lying between them. The CDR3 DNA reads TGTGCCAGTAGCTCGCGGGCTGTCTGGGGCTACACCTTC. Translated, it gives CASSSRAVWGYTF.

The chain uses TRBV5-4 and TRBJ2-7, with 8 bases matching TRBD1. With 0 bases clipped from V and 4 bases from J, the junction kept 9 bases outside the gene matches. This CDR3 has 16 residues. CDR1 and CDR2 (germline): SGHNT, YYREEE (reference sequence). Here the CDR3 reads CASSLAPTGAPYEQYF. In DNA form, the CDR3 reads TGTGCCAGCAGCTTGGCACCGACAGGGGCCCCGTACGAGCAGTACTTC.

This clone was seen a few times. The gene calls are TRBV4-3 and TRBJ2-2; TRBD2 agrees at 10 bases. The CDR3 contains 15 residues. CDR1 and CDR2 (germline): LGHNA, YSLEER. With V trimmed by 5 bases and J by 4 bases, 4 bases remained unmatched. In nucleotides, the CDR3 is TGCGCCAGCAGCTACTCTAGCGGGAGCACCGGGGAGCTGTTTTTT. This translates into CASSYSSGSTGELFF.

The V gene is TRBV5-5, the J gene TRBJ1-6, with TRBD1 identical over 7 bases. The junction had 4 bases not matched to a gene; V was cut back by 0 bases and J by 7 bases. This CDR3 has 15 residues. Looked up from germline, CDR1 is SGHKS and CDR2 is YYEKEE (reference sequence). The DNA of the CDR3 is TGTGCCAGCAGCTTGGTCCCAGGGGGGAATTCACCCCTCCACTTT. It translates to CASSLVPGGNSPLHF.

The chain recombines TRBV7-6 with TRBJ2-7; no firm D call. Germline V gene data show CDR1 as SGHVS and CDR2 as FNYEAQ. The CDR3 sequence is 15 residues long. V was shortened by 1 base and J by 3 bases, with 13 bases between the two germline ends. In DNA form, the CDR3 reads TGTGCCAGCAGCTTAGAGATGGGCAGACACTACGAGCAGTACTTC. Translation gives CASSLEMGRHYEQYF. Full variable domain (rest looked up from reference TRBV7-6 and TRBJ2-7): GAGVSQSPRYKVTKRGQDVALRCDPISGHVSLYWYRQALGQGPEFLTYFNYEAQQDKSGLPNDRFSAERPEGSISTLTIQRTEQRDSAMYRCASSLEMGRHYEQYFGPGTRLTVT.

V and J are TRBV7-2 and TRBJ1-5; no definite D call. The CDR3 spans 13 residues. V lost 3 bases and J 6 bases, leaving 9 bases between the germline ends. The V gene's germline CDR1 is SGHTA and CDR2 FQGNSA. CDR3 in amino acids: CASSLQASQPQHF. The CDR3 bases are TGTGCCAGCAGCTTGCAGGCGAGTCAGCCCCAGCATTTT.

The chain combines TRBV5-4 with TRBJ1-3; TRBD1 is a possible D gene (6 bases). From germline, CDR1 is SGHNT and CDR2 YYREEE (reference sequence). Trimming took off 0 bases at V and 4 bases at J, with 8 bases between the two ends. The CDR3 spans 14 residues. The CDR3 sequence: CASSLAGAGNTIYF. In DNA form, the CDR3 reads TGTGCCAGCAGCTTGGCAGGGGCCGGAAACACCATATATTTT.

The chain links TRBV18 to TRBJ1-2; tentatively, D is TRBD1 (6 bases). V was pared by 4 bases and J by 2 bases, with 14 bases between. Germline V gene data show CDR1 as KGHSH and CDR2 as LQKENI. CDR3 length equals 15 residues. This CDR3 is CASSLTPDRNYGYTF. For the CDR3, the DNA is TGTGCCAGCTCACTCACCCCGGACAGAAACTATGGCTACACCTTC.